The 27 T cell receptor beta chains below were found in one sample sequenced in a study of OX40 agonist ivuxolimab in advanced cancers. Using immunoSEQ multiplex PCR, the repertoire was profiled, and TCRdb retains in-frame clones only, with some absent. The sample consists of approximately 76,000 clones, about 88% of them appearing once. Here the sequenced sample was CD4+ or CD8+ T cells sorted from blood, taken in a trial of the OX40 agonist ivuxolimab. These receptors all stem from an adult with an advanced solid tumor such as melanoma, head and neck, liver or kidney cancer.

The J gene is TRBJ1-5, the V gene TRBV28; TRBD1 matches 8 bases. The V segment lost 4 bases and the J segment 1 base; nucleotides outside the gene matches: 9. The germline V gene encodes CDR1 MDHEN and CDR2 SYDVKM. The CDR3 spans 17 residues. CDR3 region: CASSSRRQGASNQPQHF. The CDR3 DNA reads TGTGCCAGCAGTTCCCGGCGGCAGGGGGCCAGCAATCAGCCCCAGCATTTT.

The V gene is TRBV10-3, the J gene TRBJ2-5; no clear D. The V and J ends lost 9 bases and 1 base respectively, with 9 bases between them. The germline V gene encodes CDR1 ENHRY and CDR2 SYGVKD. This CDR3 has 12 residues. As DNA, the CDR3 is TGTGCCATACAAGGGTCCCAAGAGACCCAGTACTTC. Translating gives CAIQGSQETQYF.

This clone was recorded a few times. The gene calls are TRBV11-2 and TRBJ2-5, with D possibly matching TRBD2 (5 bases). The CDR3 is 14 amino acids. V was cut by 5 bases and J by 9 bases, with 19 bases left in between. Germline CDR1 is SGHAT and CDR2 is FQNNGV. Here the CDR3 DNA reads TGTGCCAGCAGCCCCGTCGGAGGCCCCGGGGCCCAGTACTTC. The encoded protein is CASSPVGGPGAQYF.

The V call is TRBV11-2, the J call TRBJ1-1; 8 bases match TRBD1. Germline-derived CDR1 and CDR2 are SGHAT and FQNNGV. Trimming took 4 bases from V and 4 from J; bases not matched to a gene: 5. The CDR3 is made up of 14 amino acids. The CDR3 region is CASSYTGGITEAFF. CDR3 in DNA: TGTGCCAGCAGCTATACAGGGGGAATCACTGAAGCTTTCTTT.

The V gene is TRBV19, the J gene TRBJ1-5; D is perhaps TRBD1 (5 bases). Per the germline V gene, CDR1 is LNHDA and CDR2 is SQIVND (reference sequence). CDR3 size: 16 residues. Trimming removed 3 bases from V and 2 bases from J, with 14 bases in between. Written as DNA, the CDR3 is TGTGCCAGTAGTATTCCTTTCCGGGGGGGCAATCAGCCCCAGCATTTT. It specifies CASSIPFRGGNQPQHF.

The chain recombines TRBV4-1 with TRBJ2-3; a weak D match, TRBD2 (6 bases). Germline V gene data show CDR1 as MGHRA and CDR2 as YSYEKL. Trimming removed 1 base at V and 3 bases at J, with 11 bases between. The CDR3 is 15 residues long. CDR3 residues: CASSQGEGRTDTQYF. CDR3 in DNA: TGCGCCAGCAGCCAAGGTGAGGGGAGGACAGATACGCAGTATTTT.

This chain joins TRBV2 and TRBJ1-2; D is uncertain. The CDR3 extends over 15 amino acids. Trimming left V 5 bases short and J 2 bases short, with 15 bases between. Per the germline V gene, CDR1 is SNHLY and CDR2 is FYNNEI. The CDR3 here is CASSRLGGFNYGYTF. CDR3 in DNA: TGTGCCAGCAGTCGGTTAGGTGGATTCAACTATGGCTACACCTTC.

The genes are TRBV7-3 and TRBJ2-2; the D gene is possibly TRBD2 (6 bases). Trimming stripped 1 base from V and 5 bases from J, with 14 bases between. CDR1 and CDR2 (germline): SGHTA, FQGTGA. The CDR3 contains 16 residues. In DNA, the CDR3 is TGTGCCAGCAGCTTAAATCCGGGAGTACGTACCGGGGAGCTGTTTTTT. The encoded protein is CASSLNPGVRTGELFF. The variable domain in full, completed from reference TRBV7-3 and TRBJ2-2, reads GAGVSQTPSNKVTEKGKYVELRCDPISGHTALYWYRQSLGQGPEFLIYFQGTGAADDSGLPNDRFFAVRPEGSVSTLKIQRTERGDSAVYLCASSLNPGVRTGELFFGEGSRLTVL.

Only a few counts were recorded for this clone. Additional DNA sequences in this sample encode the identical CDR3. The CDR3 sequence is CSVGGGGYGYTF. CDR3 bases: TGCAGCGTAGGGGGCGGGGGTTATGGCTACACCTTC. The chain is built from TRBV29-1 and TRBJ1-2; 7 nucleotides match TRBD1. V lost 6 bases and J lost 5; bases outside the gene matches: 6. Germline V gene sequence: CDR1 SQVTM, CDR2 ANQGSEA. CDR3 size: 12 residues.

The V and J genes are TRBV11-2 and TRBJ2-5; D possibly uses TRBD1 or TRBD2 (5 bases each). Trimming took 1 base from V and 3 from J, leaving 9 bases between them. This CDR3 spans 14 amino acids. Germline lookup yields CDR1 SGHAT and CDR2 FQNNGV. CDR3 DNA sequence: TGTGCCAGCAGCTTAGGGGACGGGAAAGAGACCCAGTACTTC. Protein sequence: CASSLGDGKETQYF.

The J gene is TRBJ2-2, the V gene TRBV6-5; possibly TRBD1 for D (6 bases). The germline CDR1 and CDR2 sequences are MNHEY and SVGAGI. CDR3 length equals 14 residues. V was clipped by 7 bases and J by 3 bases, with 12 bases between them. For the CDR3, the DNA is TGTGCCAGCAAGGGGACACTGGACACCGGGGAGCTGTTTTTT. This gives the protein CASKGTLDTGELFF.

The rearrangement joins TRBV30 to TRBJ2-2; weak D call: TRBD1 (7 bases). This CDR3 is 15 amino acids long. V shed 4 bases and J shed 7 bases, with 19 bases lying between them. The germline V gene has CDR1 GTSNPN and CDR2 SVGIG (reference sequence). In DNA form, the CDR3 reads TGTGCCTGGAATATGGCAGGGGGGTTTAGCGGGGAGCTGTTTTTT. Translating gives CAWNMAGGFSGELFF.

About this clone itself: The junction does not match germline at one end; this may be a read error. The chain joins TRBV20-1 to TRBJ2-4; 7 positions match TRBD1. The germline CDR1 and CDR2 sequences are DFQATT and SNEGSKA (reference sequence). CDR3 size: 11 residues. The DNA of the CDR3 is TGTACCCCCGGGACAGAAAACATTCAGTACTTC. This translates into CTPGTENIQYF.

This sequence joins TRBV7-9 and TRBJ2-7; D not certain. Trimming cost V 3 bases and J 4 bases, with 22 bases left between them. Germline V gives CDR1 SEHNR, CDR2 FQNEAQ (reference sequence). The CDR3 has 17 residues. CDR3 amino acids: CASSFTFTGRSSYEQYF. The CDR3 nucleotides read TGTGCCAGCAGCTTTACCTTCACTGGGCGATCTTCTTACGAGCAGTACTTC.

The gene calls are TRBV5-6 and TRBJ2-3; a weak D match, TRBD2 (6 bases). The length of the CDR3 is 15 residues. Looked up from germline, CDR1 is SGHDT and CDR2 is YYEEEE. Between the trimmed V and J ends, which lost 2 bases and 5 bases, there was a span of 15 bases. The CDR3 is CASSFGAGPRDTQYF. The CDR3 DNA reads TGTGCCAGCAGCTTCGGGGCGGGACCGAGAGATACGCAGTATTTT.

The chain joins TRBV19 to TRBJ2-5; 8 bases line up with TRBD1. Looked up from germline, CDR1 is LNHDA and CDR2 is SQIVND (reference sequence). J gave up 3 bases and V 8 bases, and 8 bases lay outside the gene matches. CDR3 length: 14 residues. The CDR3 sequence is CASQPTGGKETQYF. The CDR3 DNA sequence: TGTGCCAGTCAGCCTACAGGGGGGAAAGAGACCCAGTACTTC.

The chain joins TRBV9 to TRBJ2-1; a weak D match, TRBD2 (7 bases). The germline V gene has CDR1 SGDLS and CDR2 YYNGEE. The CDR3 runs 15 residues. V was shortened by 3 bases and J by 9 bases, with 19 bases between the two germline ends. The CDR3 protein is CASSAPSRGGGEQFF. The CDR3, as DNA: TGTGCCAGCAGCGCCCCTTCGAGGGGGGGCGGTGAGCAGTTCTTC.

The rearrangement uses TRBV9 and TRBJ2-3, with 8 nucleotides matching TRBD2. The CDR3 has 15 amino acids. Germline CDR1 reads SGDLS; CDR2 reads YYNGEE. The junction had 2 bases not matched to a gene; V was cut back by 0 bases and J by 2 bases. This CDR3 reads CASSVDGGDTDTQYF. CDR3 DNA: TGTGCCAGCAGCGTAGACGGGGGGGACACAGATACGCAGTATTTT.

In its sample, this clone is medium-sized. This sequence joins TRBV5-5 and TRBJ1-2, with 8 bases matching TRBD1. The CDR3 consists of 14 residues. CDR1 and CDR2 (germline): SGHKS, YYEKEE (reference sequence). V gave up 4 bases and J gave up 4 bases; unmatched junction bases: 6. CDR3 protein: CASSQLDRVYGYTF. Written as DNA, the CDR3 is TGTGCCAGCAGCCAACTGGACAGGGTCTATGGCTACACCTTC. Full variable domain (outside the CDR3, taken from reference TRBV5-5 and TRBJ1-2): DAGVTQSPTHLIKTRGQQVTLRCSPISGHKSVSWYQQVLGQGPQFIFQYYEKEERGRGNFPDRFSARQFPNYSSELNVNALLLGDSALYLCASSQLDRVYGYTFGSGTRLTVV.

The chain employs TRBV2 and TRBJ1-1; D is possibly TRBD1 (6 bases). The CDR3 runs to 13 residues. The V end was cut by 2 bases, the J end by 6 bases, with 10 bases between. CDR1 is SNHLY, CDR2 FYNNEI, per germline. This CDR3 is CASSEQGRAEAFF. Written as DNA, the CDR3 is TGTGCCAGCAGTGAACAGGGGAGAGCTGAAGCTTTCTTT.

The V call is TRBV6-1, the J call TRBJ2-6, with TRBD2 as a possible D gene (6 bases). Trimming took 0 bases from V and 5 from J, leaving 8 bases between them. The germline CDR1 and CDR2 sequences are MNHNS and SASEGT. The CDR3 extends over 15 amino acids. CDR3 nucleotides: TGTGCCAGCAGTGAAGCGGCGGGGTGGGCCAACGTCCTGACTTTC. Translating gives CASSEAAGWANVLTF.

This clone was found once. This chain joins TRBV7-3 and TRBJ1-1; no reliable D call. The CDR3 loop spans 13 amino acids. Per germline, CDR1 SGHTA and CDR2 FQGTGA. V dropped 2 bases and J dropped 1 base, with 5 bases sitting between them. CDR3 bases: TGTGCCAGCAGCTTACTTTCGAACACTGAAGCTTTCTTT. The encoded protein is CASSLLSNTEAFF.

The DNA for the CDR3 is TGTGCCAGCAGCATCGCCAATGAGCAGTTCTTC. As protein: CASSIANEQFF. V usage is TRBV5-4 and J usage is TRBJ2-1, with no clear D. CDR1 is SGHNT, CDR2 YYREEE, per germline (reference sequence). V was trimmed by 4 bases and J by 6 bases, leaving 5 bases between them. The length of the CDR3 is 11 residues.

This chain links TRBV5-4 with TRBJ2-1; 8 bases fit TRBD1. Germline CDR1 is SGHNT and CDR2 is YYREEE (reference sequence). The CDR3 is made up of 15 amino acids. J was trimmed by 6 bases and V by 2 bases; bases with no gene match: 7. CDR3 in DNA: TGTGCCAGCAGCTTCGACAGGGGAGGAGGCAATGAGCAGTTCTTC. Its protein product is CASSFDRGGGNEQFF.

This clone was found a few times. The chain uses TRBV11-2 and TRBJ2-5; the D gene is possibly TRBD1 (5 bases). CDR1 SGHAT and CDR2 FQNNGV come from the germline V gene. CDR3 size: 14 residues. Trimming took off 1 base at V and 2 bases at J, with 8 bases between the two ends. The CDR3 nucleotides are TGTGCCAGCAGCTTAGGTAGGGGTCAAGAGACCCAGTACTTC. Encoded protein: CASSLGRGQETQYF.

On this clone itself: Other DNA sequences in this sample translate to the same CDR3. This chain joins TRBV5-1 and TRBJ2-2; 11 positions agree with TRBD1. V lost 8 bases to trimming and J lost 4 bases; unmatched junction nucleotides: 7. CDR1 is SGHRS, CDR2 YFSETQ, per germline. The CDR3 extends over 15 amino acids. Here the CDR3 reads CASSRDRGGTGELFF. For the CDR3, the DNA is TGCGCCAGTTCCCGGGACAGGGGGGGCACCGGGGAGCTGTTTTTT.

There are a few counts of this clone. The chain links TRBV30 to TRBJ1-2; 7 nucleotides align to TRBD1. Germline CDR1 GTSNPN, CDR2 SVGIG (reference sequence). CDR3 length: 12 residues. V dropped 7 bases and J dropped 4; count of bases not matched to a gene: 6. The CDR3 loop reads CASQGGGYGYTF. The DNA of the CDR3 is TGTGCCTCTCAGGGGGGCGGCTATGGCTACACCTTC.